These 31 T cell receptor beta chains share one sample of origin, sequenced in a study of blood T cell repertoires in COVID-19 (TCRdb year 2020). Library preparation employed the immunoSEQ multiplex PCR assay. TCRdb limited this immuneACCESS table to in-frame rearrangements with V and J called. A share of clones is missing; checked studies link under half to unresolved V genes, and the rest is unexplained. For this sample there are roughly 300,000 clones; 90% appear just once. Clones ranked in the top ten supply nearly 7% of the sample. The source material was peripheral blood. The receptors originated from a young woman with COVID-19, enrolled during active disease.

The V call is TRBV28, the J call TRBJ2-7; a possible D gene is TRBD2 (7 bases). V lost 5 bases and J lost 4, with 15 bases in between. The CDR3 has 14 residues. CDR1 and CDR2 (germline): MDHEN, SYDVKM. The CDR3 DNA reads TGTGCCAGCAGTGGCGCCGGGGGGCAATACGAGCAGTACTTC. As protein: CASSGAGGQYEQYF.

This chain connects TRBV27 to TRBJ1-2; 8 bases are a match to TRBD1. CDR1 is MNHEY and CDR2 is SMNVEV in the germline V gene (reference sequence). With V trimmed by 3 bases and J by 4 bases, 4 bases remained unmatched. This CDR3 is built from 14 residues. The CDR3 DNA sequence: TGTGCCAGCAGTTTCTCCGACAGGGGCTATGGCTACACCTTC. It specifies CASSFSDRGYGYTF.

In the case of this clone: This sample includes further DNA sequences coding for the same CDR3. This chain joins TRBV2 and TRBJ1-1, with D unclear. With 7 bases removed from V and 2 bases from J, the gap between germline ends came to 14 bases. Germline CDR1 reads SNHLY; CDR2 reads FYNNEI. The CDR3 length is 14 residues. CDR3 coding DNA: TGTGCCAGCACCCGAGGGTCTTCCAACACTGAAGCTTTCTTT. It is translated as CASTRGSSNTEAFF.

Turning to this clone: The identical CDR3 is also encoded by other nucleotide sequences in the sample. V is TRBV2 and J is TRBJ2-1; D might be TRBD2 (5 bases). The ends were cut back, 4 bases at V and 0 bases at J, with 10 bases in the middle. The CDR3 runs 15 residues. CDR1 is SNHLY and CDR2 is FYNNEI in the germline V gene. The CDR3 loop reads CASSATSGSYNEQFF. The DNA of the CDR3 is TGTGCCAGCAGTGCCACTAGTGGCTCCTACAATGAGCAGTTCTTC.

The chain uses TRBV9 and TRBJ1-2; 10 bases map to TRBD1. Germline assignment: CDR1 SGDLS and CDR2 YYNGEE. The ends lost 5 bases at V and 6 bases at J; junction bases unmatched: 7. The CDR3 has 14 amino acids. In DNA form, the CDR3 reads TGTGCCAGCAGGACAGGGGGCAAAGTTGATGGCTACACCTTC. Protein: CASRTGGKVDGYTF.

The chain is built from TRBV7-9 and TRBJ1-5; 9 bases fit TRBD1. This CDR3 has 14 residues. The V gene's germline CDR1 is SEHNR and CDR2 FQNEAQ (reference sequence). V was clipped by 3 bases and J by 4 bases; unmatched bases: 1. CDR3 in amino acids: CASSLTGGNQPQHF. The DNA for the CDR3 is TGTGCCAGCAGCTTGACAGGGGGTAATCAGCCCCAGCATTTT.

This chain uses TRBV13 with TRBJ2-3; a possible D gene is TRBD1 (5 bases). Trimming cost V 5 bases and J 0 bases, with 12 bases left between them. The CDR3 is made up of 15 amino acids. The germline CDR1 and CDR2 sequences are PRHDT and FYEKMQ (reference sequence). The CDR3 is CASSVSTASTDTQYF. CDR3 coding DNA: TGTGCCAGCAGCGTGTCGACAGCTAGCACAGATACGCAGTATTTT.

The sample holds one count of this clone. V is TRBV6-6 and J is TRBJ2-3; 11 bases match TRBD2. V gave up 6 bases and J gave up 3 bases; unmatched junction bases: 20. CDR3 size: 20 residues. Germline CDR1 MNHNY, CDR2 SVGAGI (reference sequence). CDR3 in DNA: TGTGCCAGCAGCCCCCACGGTAGCGGGGGGGTTGGGGGAAGGACAGATACGCAGTATTTT. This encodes CASSPHGSGGVGGRTDTQYF.

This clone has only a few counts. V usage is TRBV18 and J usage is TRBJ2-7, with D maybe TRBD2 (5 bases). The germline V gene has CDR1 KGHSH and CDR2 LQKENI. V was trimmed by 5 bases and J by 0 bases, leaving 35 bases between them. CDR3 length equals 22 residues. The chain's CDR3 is CASSSTLARYASSPLSSYEQYF. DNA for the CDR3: TGTGCCAGCTCATCAACTTTGGCTCGTTACGCTAGCTCTCCACTGAGCTCCTACGAGCAGTACTTC.

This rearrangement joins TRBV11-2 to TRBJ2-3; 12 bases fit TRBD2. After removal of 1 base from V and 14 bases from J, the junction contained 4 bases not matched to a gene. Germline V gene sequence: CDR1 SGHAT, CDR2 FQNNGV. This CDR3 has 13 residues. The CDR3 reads CASSLGLAGVRYF. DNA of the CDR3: TGTGCCAGCAGCTTAGGACTAGCGGGAGTTAGGTATTTT.

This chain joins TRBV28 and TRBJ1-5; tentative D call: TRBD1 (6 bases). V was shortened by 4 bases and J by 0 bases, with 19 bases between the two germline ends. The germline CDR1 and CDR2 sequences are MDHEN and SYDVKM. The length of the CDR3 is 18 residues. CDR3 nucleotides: TGTGCCAGCAGTTCCCCTCGCCGGGACACCCATAGCAATCAGCCCCAGCATTTT. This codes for CASSSPRRDTHSNQPQHF.

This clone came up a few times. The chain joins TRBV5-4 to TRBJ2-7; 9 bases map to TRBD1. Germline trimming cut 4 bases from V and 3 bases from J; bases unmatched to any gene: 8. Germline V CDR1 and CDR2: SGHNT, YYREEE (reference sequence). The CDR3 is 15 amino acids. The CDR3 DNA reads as TGTGCCAGCAGCCCAGGGACAGGGCAAGACTACGAGCAGTACTTC. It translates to CASSPGTGQDYEQYF.

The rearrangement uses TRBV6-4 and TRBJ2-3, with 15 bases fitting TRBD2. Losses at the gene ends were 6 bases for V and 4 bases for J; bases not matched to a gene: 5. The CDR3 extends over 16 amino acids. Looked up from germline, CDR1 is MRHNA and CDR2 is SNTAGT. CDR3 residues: CASSQGLAGGADTQYF. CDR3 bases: TGTGCCAGCAGCCAGGGACTAGCGGGAGGAGCAGATACGCAGTATTTT.

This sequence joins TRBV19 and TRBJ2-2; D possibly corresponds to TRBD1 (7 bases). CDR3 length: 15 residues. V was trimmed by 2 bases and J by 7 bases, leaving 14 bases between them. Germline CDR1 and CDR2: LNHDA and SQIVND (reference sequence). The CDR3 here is CASSIWQGGSGELFF. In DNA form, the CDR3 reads TGTGCCAGTAGTATATGGCAGGGGGGTAGCGGGGAGCTGTTTTTT.

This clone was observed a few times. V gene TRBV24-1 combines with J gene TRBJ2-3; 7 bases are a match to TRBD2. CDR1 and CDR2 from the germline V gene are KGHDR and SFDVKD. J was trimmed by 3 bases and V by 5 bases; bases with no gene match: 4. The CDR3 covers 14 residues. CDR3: CATSVAGETDTQYF. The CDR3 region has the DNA TGTGCCACCAGTGTGGCGGGAGAGACAGATACGCAGTATTTT.

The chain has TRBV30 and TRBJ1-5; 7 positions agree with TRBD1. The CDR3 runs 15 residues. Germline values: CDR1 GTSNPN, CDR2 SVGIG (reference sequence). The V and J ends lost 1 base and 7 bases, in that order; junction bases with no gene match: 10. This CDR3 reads CAWSAARDSLQPQHF. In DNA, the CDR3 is TGTGCCTGGAGTGCAGCCCGGGACAGCCTGCAGCCCCAGCATTTT.

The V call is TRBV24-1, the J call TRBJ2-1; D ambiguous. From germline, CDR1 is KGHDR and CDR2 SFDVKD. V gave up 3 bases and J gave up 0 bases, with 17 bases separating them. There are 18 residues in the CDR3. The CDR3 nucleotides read TGTGCCACCAGTGATGCTGACGGGTCCACCAGCTCCTACAATGAGCAGTTCTTC. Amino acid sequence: CATSDADGSTSSYNEQFF.

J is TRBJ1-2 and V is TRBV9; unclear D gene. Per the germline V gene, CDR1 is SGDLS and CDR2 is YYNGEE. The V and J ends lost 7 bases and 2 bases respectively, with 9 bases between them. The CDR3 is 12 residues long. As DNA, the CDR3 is TGTGCCAGCGAGACCGGGAACTATGGCTACACCTTC. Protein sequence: CASETGNYGYTF.

This chain's CDR3 is CASSYGTGGNDEQFF. CDR3 DNA sequence: TGTGCCAGCAGTTACGGGACAGGGGGCAACGATGAGCAGTTCTTC. The chain employs TRBV6-6 and TRBJ2-1, with 12 bases identical to TRBD1. The CDR3 consists of 15 residues. V gave up 2 bases and J gave up 8 bases; unmatched junction bases: 4. CDR1 is MNHNY and CDR2 is SVGAGI in the germline V gene (reference sequence).

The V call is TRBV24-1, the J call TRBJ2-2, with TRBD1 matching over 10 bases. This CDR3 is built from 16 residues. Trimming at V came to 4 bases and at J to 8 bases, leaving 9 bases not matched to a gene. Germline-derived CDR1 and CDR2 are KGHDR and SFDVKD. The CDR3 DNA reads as TGTGCCACCAGTGACCCGGGACAGGGGAGTCGAGGGGAGCTGTTTTTT. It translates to CATSDPGQGSRGELFF.

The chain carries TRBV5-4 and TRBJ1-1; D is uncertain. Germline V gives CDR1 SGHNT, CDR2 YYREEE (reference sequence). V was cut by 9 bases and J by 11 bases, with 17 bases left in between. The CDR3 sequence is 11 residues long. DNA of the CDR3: TGTGCCACGCCTGCCGGCTGGGAGGCTTTCTTT. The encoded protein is CATPAGWEAFF.

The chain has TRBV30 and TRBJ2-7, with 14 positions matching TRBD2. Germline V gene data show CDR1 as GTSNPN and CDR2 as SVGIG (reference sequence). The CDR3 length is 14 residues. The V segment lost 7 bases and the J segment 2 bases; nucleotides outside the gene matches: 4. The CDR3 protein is CASTGLAGAYEQYF. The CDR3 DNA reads TGTGCCTCCACGGGACTAGCGGGGGCCTACGAGCAGTACTTC.

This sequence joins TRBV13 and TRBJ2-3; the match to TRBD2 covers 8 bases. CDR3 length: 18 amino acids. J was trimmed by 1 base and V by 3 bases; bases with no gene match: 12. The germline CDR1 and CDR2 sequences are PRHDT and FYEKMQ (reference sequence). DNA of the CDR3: TGTGCCAGCAGCTTTTCCCCCGGAAGTAGCGGGGGCACAGATACGCAGTATTTT. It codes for CASSFSPGSSGGTDTQYF.

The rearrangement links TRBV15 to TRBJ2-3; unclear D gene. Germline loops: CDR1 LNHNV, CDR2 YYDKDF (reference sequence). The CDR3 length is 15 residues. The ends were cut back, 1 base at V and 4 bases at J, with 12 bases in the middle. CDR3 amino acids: CATSRGGSLSDTQYF. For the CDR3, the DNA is TGTGCCACCAGCAGAGGAGGCTCCTTATCAGATACGCAGTATTTT. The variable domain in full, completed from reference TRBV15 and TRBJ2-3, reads DAMVIQNPRYQVTQFGKPVTLSCSQTLNHNVMYWYQQKSSQAPKLLFHYYDKDFNNEADTPDNFQSRRPNTSFCFLDIRSPGLGDTAMYLCATSRGGSLSDTQYFGPGTRLTVL.

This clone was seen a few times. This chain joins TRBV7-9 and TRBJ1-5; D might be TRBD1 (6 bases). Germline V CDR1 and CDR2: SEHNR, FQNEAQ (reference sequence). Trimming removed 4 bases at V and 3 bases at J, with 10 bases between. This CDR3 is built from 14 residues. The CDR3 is CASSSTGTNQPQHF. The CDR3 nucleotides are TGTGCCAGCAGCTCCACAGGGACCAATCAGCCCCAGCATTTT.

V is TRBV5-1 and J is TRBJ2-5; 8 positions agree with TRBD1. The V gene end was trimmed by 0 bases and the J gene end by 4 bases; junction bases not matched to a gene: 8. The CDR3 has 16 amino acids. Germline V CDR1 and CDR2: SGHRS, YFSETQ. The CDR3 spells CASSLGLTTGVETQYF. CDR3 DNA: TGCGCCAGCAGCTTGGGACTTACGACAGGGGTAGAGACCCAGTACTTC.

CDR3 bases: TGTGCCACCAGCAGTCCGAATAGGGGCAATGAGCAGTTCTTC. Translating gives CATSSPNRGNEQFF. The rearrangement links TRBV15 to TRBJ2-1; D possibly corresponds to TRBD1 (5 bases). This CDR3 comprises 14 residues. V dropped 3 bases and J dropped 6 bases, with 12 bases sitting between them. CDR1 is LNHNV and CDR2 is YYDKDF in the germline V gene (reference sequence).

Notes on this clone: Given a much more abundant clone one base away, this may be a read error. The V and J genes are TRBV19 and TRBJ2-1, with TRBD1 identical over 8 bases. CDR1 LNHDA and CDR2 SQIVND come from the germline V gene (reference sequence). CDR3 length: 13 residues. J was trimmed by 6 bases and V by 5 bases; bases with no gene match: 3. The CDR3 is CASSPGTGNEQFF. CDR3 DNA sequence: TGTGCCAGTAGTCCCGGGACAGGCAATGAGCAGTTCTTC.

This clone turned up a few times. CDR3: CASRHDRGGGEKLFF. CDR3 in DNA: TGTGCCAGCCGACACGACAGGGGAGGTGGTGAAAAACTGTTTTTT. This sequence joins TRBV6-5 and TRBJ1-4; the match to TRBD1 covers 8 bases. Losses at the gene ends were 8 bases for V and 7 bases for J; bases not matched to a gene: 12. Looked up from germline, CDR1 is MNHEY and CDR2 is SVGAGI. The CDR3 contains 15 residues.

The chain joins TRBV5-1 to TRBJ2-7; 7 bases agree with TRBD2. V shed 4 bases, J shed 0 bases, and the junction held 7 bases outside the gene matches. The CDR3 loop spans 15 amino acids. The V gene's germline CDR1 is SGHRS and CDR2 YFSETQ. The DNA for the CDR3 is TGCGCCAGCAGCCGGGGCGGACTAGACTCCTACGAGCAGTACTTC. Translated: CASSRGGLDSYEQYF.

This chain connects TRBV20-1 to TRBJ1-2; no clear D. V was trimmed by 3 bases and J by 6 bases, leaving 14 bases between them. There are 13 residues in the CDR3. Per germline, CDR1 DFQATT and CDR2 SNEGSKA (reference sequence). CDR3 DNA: TGCAGTGCTAGTAGCCAAGCCACAGATGGCTACACCTTC. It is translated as CSASSQATDGYTF.